The T cell receptor (beta chain) under discussion was sequenced for a study of spatial heterogeneity in lung cancer. Study-level information: Unique TCR and UMI combinations averaged more than ten appearances each in raw reads.

The time point is: sample taken at primary tumor resection. No cell sorting; template was whole RNA from tumor, lung tissue or PBMC. This clonotype was detected many times. The CDR3 loop spans 12 amino acids. Trimming stripped 0 bases from V and 8 bases from J, with 5 bases between. From germline, CDR1 is MNHEY and CDR2 SVGEGT. A single record per CDR3 protein comes from TCRdb applying MiXCR to the 5' RACE reads. The repertoire holds around 2,700 distinct CDR3 sequences, more than 1.5% seen once, with about 20% in the top ten. This clonotype was obtained from a male donor with early-stage non-small cell lung cancer. The V and J genes are TRBV6-2 or TRBV6-3 and TRBJ2-1; unclear D gene. Material: normal lung tissue next to the tumor, obtained at surgery. The CDR3 DNA sequence: TGTGCCAGCAGTTACTCGAGCTATGAGCAGTTCTTC. Its translation: CASSYSSYEQFF.